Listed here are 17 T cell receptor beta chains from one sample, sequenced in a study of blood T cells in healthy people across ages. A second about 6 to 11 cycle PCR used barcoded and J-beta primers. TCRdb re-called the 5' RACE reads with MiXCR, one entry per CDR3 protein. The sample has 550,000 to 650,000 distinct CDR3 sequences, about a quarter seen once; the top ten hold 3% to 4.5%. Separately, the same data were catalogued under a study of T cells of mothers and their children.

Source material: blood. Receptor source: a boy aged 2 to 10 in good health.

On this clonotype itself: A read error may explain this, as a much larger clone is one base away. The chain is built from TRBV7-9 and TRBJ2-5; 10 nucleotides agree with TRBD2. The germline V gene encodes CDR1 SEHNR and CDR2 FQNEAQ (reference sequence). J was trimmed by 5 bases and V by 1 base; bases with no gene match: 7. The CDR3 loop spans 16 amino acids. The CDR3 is CASSLVLAGVVETQYF. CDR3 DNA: TGTGCCAGCAGCTTAGTCCTAGCGGGAGTGGTTGAGACCCAGTACTTC.

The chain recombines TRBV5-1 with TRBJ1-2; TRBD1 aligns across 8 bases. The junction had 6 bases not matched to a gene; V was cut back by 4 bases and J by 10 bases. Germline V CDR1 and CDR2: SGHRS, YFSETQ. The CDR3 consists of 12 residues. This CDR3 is CASSLTGDDYTF. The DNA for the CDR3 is TGCGCCAGCAGCCTGACAGGGGATGACTACACCTTC.

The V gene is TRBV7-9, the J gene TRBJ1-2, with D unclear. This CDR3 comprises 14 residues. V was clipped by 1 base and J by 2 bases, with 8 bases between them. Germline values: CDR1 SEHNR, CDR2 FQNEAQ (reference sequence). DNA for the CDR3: TGTGCCAGCAGCTTAGTTGCAACCAACTATGGCTACACCTTC. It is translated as CASSLVATNYGYTF.

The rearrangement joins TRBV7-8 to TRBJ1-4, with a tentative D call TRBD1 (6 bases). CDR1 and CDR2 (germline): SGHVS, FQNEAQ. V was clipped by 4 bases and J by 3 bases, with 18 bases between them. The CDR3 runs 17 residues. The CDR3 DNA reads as TGTGCCAGCAGCTCCGTCTTCAATCAGGGGCCTAATGAAAAACTGTTTTTT. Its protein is CASSSVFNQGPNEKLFF.

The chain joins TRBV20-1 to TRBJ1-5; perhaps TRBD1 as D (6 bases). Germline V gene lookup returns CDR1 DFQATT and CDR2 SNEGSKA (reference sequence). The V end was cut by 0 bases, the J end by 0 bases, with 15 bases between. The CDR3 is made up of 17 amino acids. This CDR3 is CSARDRGGKYSNQPQHF. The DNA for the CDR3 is TGCAGTGCTAGAGATCGAGGGGGTAAATATAGCAATCAGCCCCAGCATTTT.

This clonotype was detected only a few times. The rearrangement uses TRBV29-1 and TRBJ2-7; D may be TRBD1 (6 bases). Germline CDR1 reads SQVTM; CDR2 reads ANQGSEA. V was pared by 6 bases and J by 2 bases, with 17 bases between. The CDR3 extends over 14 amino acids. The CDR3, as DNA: TGCAGCGTCGTACCGGACAGTGCGACCTACGAGCAGTACTTC. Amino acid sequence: CSVVPDSATYEQYF.

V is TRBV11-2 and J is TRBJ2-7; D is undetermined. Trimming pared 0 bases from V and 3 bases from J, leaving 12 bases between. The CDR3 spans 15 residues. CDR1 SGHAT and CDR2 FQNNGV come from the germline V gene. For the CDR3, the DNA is TGTGCCAGCAGCTTAGATACGCGGCCCCGCTACGAGCAGTACTTC. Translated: CASSLDTRPRYEQYF. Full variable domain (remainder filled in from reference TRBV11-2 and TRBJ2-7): EAGVAQSPRYKIIEKRQSVAFWCNPISGHATLYWYQQILGQGPKLLIQFQNNGVVDDSQLPKDRFSAERLKGVDSTLKIQPAKLEDSAVYLCASSLDTRPRYEQYFGPGTRLTVT.

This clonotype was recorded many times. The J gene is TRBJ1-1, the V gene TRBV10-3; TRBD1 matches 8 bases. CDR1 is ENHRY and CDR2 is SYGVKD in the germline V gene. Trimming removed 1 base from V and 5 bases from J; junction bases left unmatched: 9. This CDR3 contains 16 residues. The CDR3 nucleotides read TGTGCCATCAGTGAGTTTGGACAGGGAGGAGGAACTGAAGCTTTCTTT. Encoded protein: CAISEFGQGGGTEAFF.

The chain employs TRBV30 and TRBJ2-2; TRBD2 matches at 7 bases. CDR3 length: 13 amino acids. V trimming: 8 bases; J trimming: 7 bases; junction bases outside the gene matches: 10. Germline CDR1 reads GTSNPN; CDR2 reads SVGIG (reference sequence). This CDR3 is CAARGFDSGELFF. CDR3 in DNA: TGTGCCGCGCGGGGGTTCGACAGCGGGGAGCTGTTTTTT.

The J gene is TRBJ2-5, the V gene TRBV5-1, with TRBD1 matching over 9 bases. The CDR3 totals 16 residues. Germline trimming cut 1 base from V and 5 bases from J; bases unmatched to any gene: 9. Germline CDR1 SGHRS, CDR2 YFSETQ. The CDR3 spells CASSLLWTGVWETQYF. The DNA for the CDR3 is TGCGCCAGCAGCTTGCTCTGGACAGGGGTTTGGGAGACCCAGTACTTC.

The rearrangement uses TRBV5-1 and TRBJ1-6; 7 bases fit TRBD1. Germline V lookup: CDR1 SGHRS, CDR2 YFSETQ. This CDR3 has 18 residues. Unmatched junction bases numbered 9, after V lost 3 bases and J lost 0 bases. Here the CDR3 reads CASSSGTATSSYNSPLHF. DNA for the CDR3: TGCGCCAGCAGCTCAGGGACAGCTACAAGCTCCTATAATTCACCCCTCCACTTT.

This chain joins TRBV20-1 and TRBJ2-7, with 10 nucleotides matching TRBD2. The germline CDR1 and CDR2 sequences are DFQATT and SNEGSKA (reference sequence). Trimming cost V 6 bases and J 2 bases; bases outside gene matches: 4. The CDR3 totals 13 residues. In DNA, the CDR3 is TGCAGTGCCTCTAGCGGGAGAGCCTACGAGCAGTACTTC. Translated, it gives CSASSGRAYEQYF.

Here the CDR3 reads CASSSTPTATYEQYF. The CDR3 DNA follows: TGCGCCAGCAGTTCGACCCCGACTGCCACCTACGAGCAGTACTTC. The rearrangement uses TRBV5-1 and TRBJ2-1; the D is unclear. The J call may be mistaken, given a closer DNA end match to TRBJ2-7. Per the germline V gene, CDR1 is SGHRS and CDR2 is YFSETQ. This CDR3 region has 15 residues.

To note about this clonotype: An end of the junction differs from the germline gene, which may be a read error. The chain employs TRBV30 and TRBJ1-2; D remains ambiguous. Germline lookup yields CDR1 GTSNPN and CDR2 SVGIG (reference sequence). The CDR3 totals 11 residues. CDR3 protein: CAFGVGYGYTF. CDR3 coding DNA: TGTGCCTTCGGGGTCGGCTATGGTTACACCTTC.

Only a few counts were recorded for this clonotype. The CDR3 DNA is TGTGCCAGCAGCAAAGACCAGGGGACAGGGGGAAAGCCCCAGCATTTT. This sequence encodes CASSKDQGTGGKPQHF. The rearrangement uses TRBV21-1 and TRBJ1-5; the D call of TRBD1 is as the table states it, not checked on the DNA. TRBV21-1 is noted as a pseudogene. The CDR3 covers 16 residues.

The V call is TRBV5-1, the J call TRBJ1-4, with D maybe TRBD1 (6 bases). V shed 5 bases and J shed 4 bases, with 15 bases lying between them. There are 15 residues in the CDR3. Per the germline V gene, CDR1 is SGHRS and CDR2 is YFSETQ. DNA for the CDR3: TGCGCCAGCAGTTTCGGGACAACGATTAATGAAAAACTGTTTTTT. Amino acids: CASSFGTTINEKLFF.

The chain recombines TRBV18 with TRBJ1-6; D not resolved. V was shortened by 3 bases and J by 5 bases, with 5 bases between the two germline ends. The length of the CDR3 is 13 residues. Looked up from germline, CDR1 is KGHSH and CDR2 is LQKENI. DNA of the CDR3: TGTGCCAGCTCACCGGCAGATAATTCACCCCTCCACTTT. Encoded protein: CASSPADNSPLHF.